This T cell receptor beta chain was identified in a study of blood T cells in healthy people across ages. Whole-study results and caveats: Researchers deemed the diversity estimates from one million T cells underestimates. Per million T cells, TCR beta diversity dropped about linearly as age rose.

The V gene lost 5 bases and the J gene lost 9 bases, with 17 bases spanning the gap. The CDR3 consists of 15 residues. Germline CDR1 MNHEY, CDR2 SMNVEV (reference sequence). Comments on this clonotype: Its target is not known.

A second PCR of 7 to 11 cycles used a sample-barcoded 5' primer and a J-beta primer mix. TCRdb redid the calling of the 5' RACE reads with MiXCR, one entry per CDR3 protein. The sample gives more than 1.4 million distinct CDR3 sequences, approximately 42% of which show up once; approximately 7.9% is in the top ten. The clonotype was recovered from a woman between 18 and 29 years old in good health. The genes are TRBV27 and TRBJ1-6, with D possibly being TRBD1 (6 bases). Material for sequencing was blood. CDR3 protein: CASSPQGPLSSPLHF. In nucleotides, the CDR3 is TGTGCCAGCAGTCCGCAGGGGCCCTTGAGTTCACCCCTCCACTTT.